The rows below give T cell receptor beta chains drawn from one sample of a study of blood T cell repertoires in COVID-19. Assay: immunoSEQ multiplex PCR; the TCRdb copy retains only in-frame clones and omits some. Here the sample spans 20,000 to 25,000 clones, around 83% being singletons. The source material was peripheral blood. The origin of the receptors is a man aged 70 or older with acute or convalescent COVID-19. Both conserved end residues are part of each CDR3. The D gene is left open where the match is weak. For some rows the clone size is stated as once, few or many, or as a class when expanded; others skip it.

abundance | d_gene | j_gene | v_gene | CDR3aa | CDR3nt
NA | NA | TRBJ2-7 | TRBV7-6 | CASSLRVALTSEQYF | TGTGCCAGCAGCTTAAGGGTAGCGCTGACGAGCGAGCAGTACTTC
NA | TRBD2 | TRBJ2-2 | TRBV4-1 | CASSPAGRSGGISGELFF | TGCGCCAGCAGCCCGGCTGGCAGGAGCGGGGGGATCTCCGGGGAGCTGTTTTTT
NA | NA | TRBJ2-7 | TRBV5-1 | CASSLAKGFEQYF | TGCGCCAGCAGCTTGGCGAAGGGGTTCGAGCAGTACTTC
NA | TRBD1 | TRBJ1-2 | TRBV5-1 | CASSPRQGGYGYTF | TGCGCCAGCAGCCCCAGACAGGGCGGCTATGGCTACACCTTC
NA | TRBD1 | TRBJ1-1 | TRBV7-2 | CASSPDRGWGTEAFF | TGTGCCAGCAGCCCAGACAGGGGTTGGGGCACTGAAGCTTTCTTT
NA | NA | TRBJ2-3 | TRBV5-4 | CASSSQSTDTQYF | TGTGCCAGCAGCTCACAGAGCACAGATACGCAGTATTTT
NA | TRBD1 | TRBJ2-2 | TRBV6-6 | CASSYPKGQGAGELFF | TGTGCCAGCAGTTATCCCAAGGGACAGGGGGCCGGGGAGCTGTTTTTT
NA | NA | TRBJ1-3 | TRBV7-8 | CASSLAGQSSGNTIYF | TGTGCCAGCAGCTTAGCAGGACAGTCCTCTGGAAACACCATATATTTT
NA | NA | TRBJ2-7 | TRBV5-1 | CASTRQTPWDEQYF | TGCGCCAGCACCAGACAGACTCCATGGGACGAGCAGTACTTC
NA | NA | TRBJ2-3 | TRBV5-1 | CASTDTSGTDTQYF | TGCGCCAGCACGGACACCTCTGGCACAGATACGCAGTATTTT
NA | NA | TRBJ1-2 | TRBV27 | CASSFGGAGIGSGYTF | TGTGCCAGCAGTTTCGGGGGAGCAGGGATAGGGTCTGGCTACACCTTC
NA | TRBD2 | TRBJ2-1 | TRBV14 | CASSPAEAGGWLDEQFF | TGTGCCAGCAGCCCGGCCGAGGCGGGAGGATGGTTAGATGAGCAGTTCTTC
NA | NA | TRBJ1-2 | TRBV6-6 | CASTNRQAANYGYTF | TGTGCCAGCACCAACCGACAGGCCGCTAACTATGGCTACACCTTC
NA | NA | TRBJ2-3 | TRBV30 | CAWTSGSTDTQYF | TGTGCCTGGACGAGCGGGAGCACAGATACGCAGTATTTT
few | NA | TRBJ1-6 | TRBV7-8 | CASSLAGSPNSPLHF | TGTGCCAGCAGCTTAGCGGGCAGCCCAAATTCACCCCTCCACTTT
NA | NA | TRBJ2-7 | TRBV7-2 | CASSLAGVSSYEQYF | TGTGCCAGCAGCTTAGCAGGGGTATCCTCCTACGAGCAGTACTTC
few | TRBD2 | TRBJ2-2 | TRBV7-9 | CASSLGLAGVETGELFF | TGTGCCAGCAGCTTAGGACTAGCGGGAGTAGAAACCGGGGAGCTGTTTTTT
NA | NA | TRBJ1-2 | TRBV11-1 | CASSLQGVYGYTF | TGTGCCAGCAGCTTGCAGGGTGTCTATGGCTACACCTTC
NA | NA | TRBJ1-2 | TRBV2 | CASRLDSNYGYTF | TGTGCCAGCAGGTTGGACAGTAACTATGGCTACACCTTC
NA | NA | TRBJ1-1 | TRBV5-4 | CASSSFGLTEAFF | TGTGCCAGCAGCAGCTTTGGGCTCACTGAAGCTTTCTTT
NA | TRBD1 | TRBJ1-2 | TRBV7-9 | CASSPGTGDAGYTF | TGTGCCAGCAGCCCCGGGACAGGGGATGCTGGCTACACCTTC
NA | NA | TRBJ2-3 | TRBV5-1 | CASSWYLPGGTDTQYF | TGCGCCAGCAGCTGGTACTTGCCGGGGGGCACAGATACGCAGTATTTT
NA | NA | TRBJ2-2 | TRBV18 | CASSPQRAPNTGELFF | TGTGCCAGCTCACCTCAGCGGGCACCGAACACCGGGGAGCTGTTTTTT
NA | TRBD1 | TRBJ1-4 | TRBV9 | CASSEGTGVGEKLFF | TGTGCCAGCAGCGAAGGGACAGGGGTAGGTGAAAAACTGTTTTTT
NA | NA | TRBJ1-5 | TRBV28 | CASSLYGVYSNQPQHF | TGTGCCAGCAGTTTGTACGGGGTTTATAGCAATCAGCCCCAGCATTTT
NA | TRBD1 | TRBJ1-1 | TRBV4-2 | CASSQADRENTEAFF | TGTGCCAGCAGCCAAGCCGACAGGGAGAACACTGAAGCTTTCTTT
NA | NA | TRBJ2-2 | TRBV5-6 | CASSSLGANTGELFF | TGTGCCAGCAGCTCCCTAGGAGCGAACACCGGGGAGCTGTTTTTT
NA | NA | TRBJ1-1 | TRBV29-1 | CSVGKQNTEAFF | TGCAGCGTTGGAAAGCAGAACACTGAAGCTTTCTTT
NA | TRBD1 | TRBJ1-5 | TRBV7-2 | CASSTTGGLNQPQHF | TGTGCCAGCAGCACGACAGGGGGCTTAAATCAGCCCCAGCATTTT
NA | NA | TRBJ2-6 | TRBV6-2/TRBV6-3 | CASSGRTGSRAGANVLTF | TGTGCCAGCAGCGGGAGGACAGGGAGTCGAGCTGGGGCCAACGTCCTGACTTTC
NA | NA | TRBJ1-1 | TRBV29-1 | CSAQGWGDTEAFF | TGCAGCGCCCAGGGGTGGGGAGACACTGAAGCTTTCTTT
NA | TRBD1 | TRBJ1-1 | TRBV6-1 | CASSTDRGAEAFF | TGTGCCAGCAGTACTGACAGGGGCGCCGAAGCTTTCTTT
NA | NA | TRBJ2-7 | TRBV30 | CAWTLKGVYEQYF | TGTGCCTGGACGCTAAAAGGGGTTTACGAGCAGTACTTC
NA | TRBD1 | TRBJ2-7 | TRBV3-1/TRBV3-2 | CASSQGQPYEQYF | TGTGCCAGCAGCCAGGGACAGCCCTACGAGCAGTACTTC
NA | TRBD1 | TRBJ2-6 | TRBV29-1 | CSVVGQGTSSGANVLTF | TGCAGCGTTGTGGGACAGGGGACCTCCTCTGGGGCCAACGTCCTGACTTTC
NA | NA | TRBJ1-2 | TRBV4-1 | CASSQVDRGGSYGYTF | TGCGCCAGCAGCCAAGTGGATCGCGGCGGATCCTATGGCTACACCTTC
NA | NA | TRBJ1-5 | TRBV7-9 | CASSLLQAEPQHF | TGTGCCAGCAGCTTACTACAGGCGGAGCCCCAGCATTTT
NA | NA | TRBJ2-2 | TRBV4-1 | CASSQGDSTSTGELFF | TGCGCCAGCAGCCAGGGCGACAGTACATCCACCGGGGAGCTGTTTTTT
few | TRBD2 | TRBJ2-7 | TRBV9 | CASSREGVSISYEQYF | TGTGCCAGCAGTCGGGAGGGAGTATCCATCTCCTACGAGCAGTACTTC
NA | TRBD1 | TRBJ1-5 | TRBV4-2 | CASSPADRESQPQHF | TGTGCCAGCAGCCCCGCGGACAGGGAAAGTCAGCCCCAGCATTTT
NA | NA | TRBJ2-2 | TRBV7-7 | CASSLAGGTGELFF | TGTGCCAGCAGCTTGGCCGGGGGCACCGGGGAGCTGTTTTTT
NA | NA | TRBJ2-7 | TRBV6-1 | CASSESSVLVYEQYF | TGTGCCAGCAGTGAAAGCTCCGTGTTGGTCTACGAGCAGTACTTC
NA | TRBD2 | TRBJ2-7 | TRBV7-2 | CASSLDGTSWYEQYF | TGTGCCAGCAGCTTAGACGGGACTAGCTGGTACGAGCAGTACTTC